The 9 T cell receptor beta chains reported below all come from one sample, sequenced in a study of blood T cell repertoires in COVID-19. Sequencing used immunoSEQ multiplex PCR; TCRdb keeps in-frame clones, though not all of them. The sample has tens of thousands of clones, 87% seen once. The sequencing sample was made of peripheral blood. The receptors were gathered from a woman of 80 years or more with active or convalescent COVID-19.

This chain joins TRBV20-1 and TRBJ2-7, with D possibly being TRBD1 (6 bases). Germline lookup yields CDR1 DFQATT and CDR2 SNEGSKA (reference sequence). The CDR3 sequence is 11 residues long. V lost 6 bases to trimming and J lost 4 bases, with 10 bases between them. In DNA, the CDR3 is TGCAGTGCCTCAACAGGGTACGAGCAGTACTTC. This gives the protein CSASTGYEQYF.

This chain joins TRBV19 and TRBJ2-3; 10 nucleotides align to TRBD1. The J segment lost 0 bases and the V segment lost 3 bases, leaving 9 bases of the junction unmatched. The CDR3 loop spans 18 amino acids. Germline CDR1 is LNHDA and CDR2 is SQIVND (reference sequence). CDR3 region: CASSISRDRGLSTDTQYF. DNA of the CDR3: TGTGCCAGTAGTATTTCTCGGGACAGGGGACTTAGCACAGATACGCAGTATTTT.

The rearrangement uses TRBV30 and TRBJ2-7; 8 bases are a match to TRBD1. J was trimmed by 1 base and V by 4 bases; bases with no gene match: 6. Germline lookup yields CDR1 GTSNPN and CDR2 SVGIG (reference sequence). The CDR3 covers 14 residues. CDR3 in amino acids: CAWTLRDRSYEQYF. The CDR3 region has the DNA TGTGCCTGGACCCTCCGGGACAGGTCCTACGAGCAGTACTTC.

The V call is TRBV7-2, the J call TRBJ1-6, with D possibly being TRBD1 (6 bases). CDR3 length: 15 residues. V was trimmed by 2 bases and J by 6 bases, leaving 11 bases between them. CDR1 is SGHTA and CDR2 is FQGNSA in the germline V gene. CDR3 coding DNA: TGTGCCAGCAGCTTATACAGGGTGATTAATTCACCCCTCCACTTT. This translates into CASSLYRVINSPLHF.

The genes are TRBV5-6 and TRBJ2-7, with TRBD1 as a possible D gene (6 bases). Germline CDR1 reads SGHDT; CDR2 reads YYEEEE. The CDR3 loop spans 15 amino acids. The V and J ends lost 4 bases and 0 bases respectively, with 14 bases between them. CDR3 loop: CASSTGQSSSYEQYF. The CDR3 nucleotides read TGTGCCAGCAGCACTGGACAGTCTAGCTCCTACGAGCAGTACTTC.

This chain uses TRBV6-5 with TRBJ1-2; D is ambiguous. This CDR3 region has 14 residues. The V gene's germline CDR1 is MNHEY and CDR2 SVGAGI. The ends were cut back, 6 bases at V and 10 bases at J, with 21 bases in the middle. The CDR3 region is CASRVLSSGGDYTF. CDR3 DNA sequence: TGTGCCAGCAGGGTTCTATCGAGTGGCGGTGACTACACCTTC.

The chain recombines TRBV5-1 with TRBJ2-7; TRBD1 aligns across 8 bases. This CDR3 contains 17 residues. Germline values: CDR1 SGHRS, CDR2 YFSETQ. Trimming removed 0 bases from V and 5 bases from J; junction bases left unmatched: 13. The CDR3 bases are TGCGCCAGCAGCTTGGCGCCCGACAGGGGCGCGTCGCACGAGCAGTACTTC. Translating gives CASSLAPDRGASHEQYF.

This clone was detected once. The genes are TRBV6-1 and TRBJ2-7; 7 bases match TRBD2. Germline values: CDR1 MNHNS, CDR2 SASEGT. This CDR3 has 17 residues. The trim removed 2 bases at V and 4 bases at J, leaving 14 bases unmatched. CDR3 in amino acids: CASSESSMRGYKYEQYF. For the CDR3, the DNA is TGTGCCAGCAGTGAATCGTCTATGCGGGGGTATAAGTACGAGCAGTACTTC.

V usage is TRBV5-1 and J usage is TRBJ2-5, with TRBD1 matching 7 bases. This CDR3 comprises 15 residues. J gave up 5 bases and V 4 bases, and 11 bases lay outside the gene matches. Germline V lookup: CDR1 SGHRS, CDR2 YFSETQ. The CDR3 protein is CASSLVGQRGETQYF. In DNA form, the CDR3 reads TGCGCCAGCAGCCTGGTGGGACAGAGAGGCGAGACCCAGTACTTC.